Below, 3 T cell receptor beta chains from the same sample are listed, as sequenced in a study of glioma-infiltrating T cells. The iRepertoire nested amplicon-rescue multiplex PCR amplified TCR alpha and beta CDR3s from RNA. In TCRdb, the multiplex PCR reads were re-called with MiXCR into one record per CDR3 protein. This sample has about 89,000 distinct CDR3 sequences, with about 25% found just once. Sample: glioma tissue, nonneoplastic brain tissue, or PBMCs (not recorded which). Receptors were obtained from a human donor with low-grade glioma or glioblastoma, undergoing nonglioma brain surgery, or in good health (not recorded which).

Relative to its sample, this clonotype is medium-sized (0.01 to 0.1%). V and J are TRBV27 and TRBJ1-1; possible D gene TRBD1, 5 bases. The CDR3 loop spans 12 amino acids. Between the trimmed V and J ends, which lost 5 bases and 9 bases, there was a span of 13 bases. The germline gives CDR1 MNHEY, CDR2 SMNVEV (reference sequence). The CDR3 region is CASSGRDGQAFF. The DNA for the CDR3 is TGTGCCAGCAGTGGGAGGGACGGACAAGCTTTCTTT.

Many counts were recorded for this clonotype. This chain links TRBV5-1 with TRBJ2-5; the D call may be TRBD1 or TRBD2 (5 bases each). V lost 0 bases and J 5 bases, leaving 11 bases between the germline ends. Per germline, CDR1 SGHRS and CDR2 YFSETQ. This CDR3 contains 14 residues. As DNA, the CDR3 is TGCGCCAGCAGCTTGGCGGGGACCGAGGAGACCCAGTACTTC. The encoded protein is CASSLAGTEETQYF.

Of note for this clonotype: This may arise from a read error, as a much more abundant clone is one base away. This rearrangement joins TRBV10-3 to TRBJ1-1, with D perhaps TRBD1 (6 bases). Germline V lookup: CDR1 ENHRY, CDR2 SYGVKD. The CDR3 extends over 12 amino acids. Here the CDR3 DNA reads TGTGCCACCTCCCAGGGGAACACTGAAGCTTTATTT. Translation: CATSQGNTEALF.